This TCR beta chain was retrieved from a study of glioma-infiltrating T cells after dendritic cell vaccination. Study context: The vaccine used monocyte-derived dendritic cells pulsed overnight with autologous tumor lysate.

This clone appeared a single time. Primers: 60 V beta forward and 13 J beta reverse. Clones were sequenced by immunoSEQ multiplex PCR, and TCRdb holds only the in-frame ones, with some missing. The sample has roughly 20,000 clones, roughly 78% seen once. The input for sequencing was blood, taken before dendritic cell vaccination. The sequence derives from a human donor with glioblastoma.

CDR3 protein: CATSRATGSGTYSNQPQHF. The CDR3 DNA is TGTGCCACCAGCAGGGCGACAGGGTCCGGCACCTATAGCAATCAGCCCCAGCATTTT. The rearrangement links TRBV15 to TRBJ1-5; 7 positions agree with TRBD1. CDR1 is LNHNV and CDR2 is YYDKDF in the germline V gene (reference sequence). The V and J ends lost 3 bases and 0 bases, in that order; junction bases with no gene match: 14. This CDR3 spans 19 amino acids.